A single sample is the source of the 28 T cell receptor beta chains below, sequenced in a study of identical twins. MiXCR, run by TCRdb on the 5' RACE reads, gives a single entry per CDR3 protein. The sample carries 150,000 or so distinct CDR3 sequences, roughly 3.5% recorded once. Sample: memory T cells sorted from blood. All receptors derive from a young man in good health.

Ten or more counts support this clonotype. The chain recombines TRBV7-3 with TRBJ2-2, with a possible D match to TRBD2 (5 bases). V lost 7 bases and J lost 1, with 10 bases in between. This CDR3 spans 14 amino acids. CDR1 and CDR2 (germline): SGHTA, FQGTGA. The DNA of the CDR3 is TGTGCCAGCAAGAGGGCGGAGAACACCGGGGAGCTGTTTTTT. Its translation is CASKRAENTGELFF.

This clonotype was seen a handful of times. The chain joins TRBV29-1 to TRBJ2-1; 12 bases fit TRBD2. Germline loops: CDR1 SQVTM, CDR2 ANQGSEA. Trimming at V came to 4 bases and at J to 7 bases, leaving 8 bases not matched to a gene. CDR3 length equals 15 residues. The CDR3 protein is CSVGWTSGAKNEQFF. The CDR3 DNA reads TGCAGCGTTGGTTGGACTAGCGGGGCGAAGAATGAGCAGTTCTTC.

This clonotype showed up many times. The rearrangement links TRBV11-2 to TRBJ2-3; no reliable D call. The V gene lost 5 bases and the J gene lost 8 bases, with 14 bases spanning the gap. The CDR3 is 13 residues long. Germline V gene lookup returns CDR1 SGHAT and CDR2 FQNNGV. The CDR3 spells CASSQRLGGTQYF. Here the CDR3 DNA reads TGTGCCAGCAGCCAGAGGCTGGGCGGTACGCAGTATTTT.

This clonotype was seen more than once but under ten times. The CDR3 sequence is CASSEVLAGGDTQYF. The DNA of the CDR3 is TGCGCCAGCAGTGAAGTCCTAGCGGGAGGAGATACGCAGTATTTT. The genes are TRBV10-2 and TRBJ2-3; the match to TRBD2 covers 11 bases. Trimming at V came to 3 bases and at J to 5 bases, leaving 4 bases not matched to a gene. The CDR3 contains 15 residues. CDR1 is WSHSY, CDR2 SAAADI, per germline.

This clonotype was seen at least ten times. The V call is TRBV11-2, the J call TRBJ1-2, with 7 bases matching TRBD1. Germline V gene lookup returns CDR1 SGHAT and CDR2 FQNNGV. The CDR3 sequence is 15 residues long. With 4 bases clipped from V and 4 bases from J, the junction kept 9 bases outside the gene matches. Here the CDR3 DNA reads TGTGCCAGCAGCTCACCGTACAGGGGTGCCTATGGCTACACCTTC. Translating it yields CASSSPYRGAYGYTF.

This clonotype was seen at least ten times. V and J are TRBV6-5 and TRBJ2-3; 7 bases match TRBD2. Germline CDR1 MNHEY, CDR2 SVGAGI. Germline trimming cut 4 bases from V and 4 bases from J; bases unmatched to any gene: 11. The CDR3 sequence is 16 residues long. CDR3 coding DNA: TGTGCCAGCAGTTCCGGGAGGTCAATTGGTGCAGATACGCAGTATTTT. Translated, it gives CASSSGRSIGADTQYF.

This clonotype was picked up many times. This chain links TRBV25-1 with TRBJ1-3; D unclear. CDR1 MGHDK and CDR2 SYGVNS come from the germline V gene. The CDR3 consists of 12 residues. The V gene lost 6 bases and the J gene lost 4 bases, with 7 bases spanning the gap. CDR3: CASRDIGNTIYF. In nucleotides, the CDR3 is TGTGCCAGCAGAGATATAGGAAACACCATATATTTT.

This clonotype was found many times. The chain employs TRBV4-2 and TRBJ2-5; 7 bases align to TRBD2. V lost 4 bases to trimming and J lost 2 bases; unmatched junction nucleotides: 1. The germline CDR1 and CDR2 sequences are LGHNA and YNFKEQ. There are 13 residues in the CDR3. Written as DNA, the CDR3 is TGTGCCAGCAGCCGACTAGCACAAGAGACCCAGTACTTC. This translates into CASSRLAQETQYF.

This clonotype was picked up many times. The CDR3, as DNA: TGCAGCTTAATAGCGGGAGGCAACATTCAGTACTTC. It encodes CSLIAGGNIQYF. The rearrangement joins TRBV20-1 to TRBJ2-4; TRBD2 matches at 10 bases. The CDR3 length is 12 residues. Germline CDR1 and CDR2: DFQATT and SNEGSKA (reference sequence).

Ten or more counts support this clonotype. V usage is TRBV20-1 and J usage is TRBJ1-5, with TRBD1 matching 7 bases. V trimming: 7 bases; J trimming: 2 bases; junction bases outside the gene matches: 5. Germline assignment: CDR1 DFQATT and CDR2 SNEGSKA (reference sequence). This CDR3 spans 13 amino acids. The CDR3 sequence is CSVGQNGNQPQHF. The DNA of the CDR3 is TGCAGTGTGGGACAGAACGGCAATCAGCCCCAGCATTTT.

The sample holds many counts of this clonotype. The genes are TRBV4-3 and TRBJ2-2; D uncertain. The V and J ends lost 1 base and 3 bases respectively, with 6 bases between them. The CDR3 is made up of 14 amino acids. CDR1 LGHNA and CDR2 YSLEER come from the germline V gene. CDR3 region: CASSQGFDTGELFF. The CDR3 region has the DNA TGCGCCAGCAGCCAAGGGTTTGACACCGGGGAGCTGTTTTTT.

In its sample, this clonotype was seen a few times. The rearrangement uses TRBV30 and TRBJ2-2; TRBD1 might be the D (6 bases). Germline CDR1 and CDR2: GTSNPN and SVGIG (reference sequence). This CDR3 has 13 amino acids. V lost 2 bases and J 5 bases, leaving 9 bases between the germline ends. The CDR3 loop is CAWSKRGTGELFF. The CDR3 DNA follows: TGTGCCTGGAGTAAAAGGGGGACCGGGGAGCTGTTTTTT.

In its sample, this clonotype was seen many times. The CDR3 loop reads CSASGLAGTDTQYF. CDR3 sequence (DNA): TGCAGTGCTAGCGGACTAGCCGGCACAGATACGCAGTATTTT. The V gene is TRBV20-1, the J gene TRBJ2-3; 8 nucleotides align to TRBD2. The junction had 3 bases not matched to a gene; V was cut back by 3 bases and J by 1 base. The germline CDR1 and CDR2 sequences are DFQATT and SNEGSKA (reference sequence). This CDR3 spans 14 amino acids.

This clonotype was counted ten times or more. The chain has TRBV5-1 and TRBJ2-5, with D possibly being TRBD2 (6 bases). Deletions cut 0 bases from V and 2 bases from J, with 14 bases between. This CDR3 is 16 amino acids long. Per germline, CDR1 SGHRS and CDR2 YFSETQ. This chain's CDR3 is CASSLEGGRVQETQYF. CDR3 DNA: TGCGCCAGCAGCTTGGAGGGAGGCCGGGTTCAAGAGACCCAGTACTTC.

This clonotype was picked up many times. The J gene is TRBJ2-1, the V gene TRBV5-5, with D perhaps TRBD1 (6 bases). Trimming removed 0 bases at V and 6 bases at J, with 22 bases between. The V gene's germline CDR1 is SGHKS and CDR2 YYEKEE (reference sequence). This CDR3 contains 18 residues. The CDR3 spells CASSLVVLTGIEGNEQFF. In DNA, the CDR3 is TGTGCCAGCAGCTTGGTGGTCCTCACAGGGATTGAAGGCAATGAGCAGTTCTTC.

This chain uses TRBV25-1 with TRBJ2-2, with 7 bases lining up with TRBD1. Germline assignment: CDR1 MGHDK and CDR2 SYGVNS. Unmatched junction bases numbered 19, after V lost 10 bases and J lost 8 bases. The CDR3 has 16 residues. The CDR3 DNA is TGTGCCACCCCTCTACAGGGGACGGCTCGGACGGGGGAGCTGTTTTTT. Amino acids: CATPLQGTARTGELFF.

This clonotype was seen many times. This chain joins TRBV3-1 and TRBJ2-5; either TRBD1 or TRBD2 may fit D (6 bases each). This CDR3 has 12 amino acids. The V end was cut by 0 bases, the J end by 9 bases, with 8 bases between. In germline, CDR1 is LGHDT, CDR2 YNNKEL (reference sequence). The CDR3 here is CASSQDRGAQYF. CDR3 bases: TGTGCCAGCAGCCAAGATAGGGGGGCCCAGTACTTC.

This clonotype was recorded many times. The chain uses TRBV20-1 and TRBJ1-6; the D is unclear. The CDR3 spans 15 residues. CDR1 is DFQATT and CDR2 is SNEGSKA in the germline V gene (reference sequence). Trimming stripped 3 bases from V and 7 bases from J, with 16 bases between. The CDR3 region is CSARAGTGWNSPLHF. CDR3 nucleotide sequence: TGCAGTGCTAGGGCGGGTACGGGCTGGAATTCACCCCTCCACTTT.

Many counts were recorded for this clonotype. V and J are TRBV2 and TRBJ2-1; TRBD2 matches at 8 bases. V gave up 5 bases and J gave up 4 bases; unmatched junction bases: 10. The germline V gene encodes CDR1 SNHLY and CDR2 FYNNEI. The CDR3 contains 16 residues. The CDR3 coding sequence is TGTGCCAGCAGTCGCCTGGGAGCGGGGGAATACAATGAGCAGTTCTTC. This encodes CASSRLGAGEYNEQFF.

This clonotype was detected many times. V usage is TRBV18 and J usage is TRBJ2-7; weak D call: TRBD2 (6 bases). CDR3 length equals 13 residues. V shed 2 bases and J shed 5 bases, with 10 bases lying between them. The V gene's germline CDR1 is KGHSH and CDR2 LQKENI. CDR3 sequence: CASSPRWGDEQYF. The CDR3 bases are TGTGCCAGCTCACCAAGGTGGGGGGACGAGCAGTACTTC. Complete variable domain (other parts from reference TRBV18 and TRBJ2-7): NAGVMQNPRHLVRRRGQEARLRCSPMKGHSHVYWYRQLPEEGLKFMVYLQKENIIDESGMPKERFSAEFPKEGPSILRIQQVVRGDSAAYFCASSPRWGDEQYFGPGTRLTVT.

This clonotype appeared many times. The CDR3 DNA reads as TGTGCCACCAGTGACCCTACTAAGAGCGAGCAGTTCTTC. Its translation: CATSDPTKSEQFF. V gene TRBV24-1 combines with J gene TRBJ2-1, with D hard to call. CDR3 size: 13 residues. Deletions cut 4 bases from V and 10 bases from J, with 13 bases between. Per germline, CDR1 KGHDR and CDR2 SFDVKD.

This clonotype was picked up many times. This rearrangement joins TRBV4-3 to TRBJ2-3, with D tentatively TRBD1 (6 bases). Germline values: CDR1 LGHNA, CDR2 YSLEER. V gave up 0 bases and J gave up 2 bases, with 15 bases separating them. The CDR3 loop spans 17 amino acids. As DNA, the CDR3 is TGCGCCAGCAGCCAAGAGGGGGCAGGGGCAACCACAGATACGCAGTATTTT. Translating it yields CASSQEGAGATTDTQYF.

This clonotype was seen repeatedly, ten times or more. This sequence joins TRBV29-1 and TRBJ2-3; 10 bases are shared with TRBD2. Germline CDR1 reads SQVTM; CDR2 reads ANQGSEA. Losses at the gene ends were 1 base for V and 2 bases for J; bases not matched to a gene: 12. The CDR3 is made up of 18 amino acids. The CDR3 DNA sequence: TGCAGCGTTGAAGGACTAGCGGGCGCTGACCTTCCCACAGATACGCAGTATTTT. Translated: CSVEGLAGADLPTDTQYF.

There are many counts of this clonotype. The genes are TRBV6-5 and TRBJ2-1; no clear D. V was trimmed by 0 bases and J by 6 bases, leaving 6 bases between them. This CDR3 is 13 amino acids long. Germline CDR1 reads MNHEY; CDR2 reads SVGAGI. The CDR3 DNA is TGTGCCAGCAGTTACTCTCCGGGCAATGAGCAGTTCTTC. As protein: CASSYSPGNEQFF.

This clonotype was seen many times. The chain links TRBV3-1 to TRBJ2-6; D uncertain. Between the trimmed V and J ends, which lost 0 bases and 5 bases, there was a span of 14 bases. Germline V gene lookup returns CDR1 LGHDT and CDR2 YNNKEL (reference sequence). The CDR3 consists of 17 residues. CDR3 sequence: CASSQDGAPRRANVLTF. CDR3 nucleotides: TGTGCCAGCAGCCAAGATGGCGCTCCTAGGCGGGCCAACGTCCTGACTTTC.

This clonotype has ten or more counts. CDR3 DNA sequence: TGCGCCAGCAGTGTGACAGGGGAAGAGACCCAGTACTTC. It specifies CASSVTGEETQYF. V is TRBV5-1 and J is TRBJ2-5; 8 bases line up with TRBD1. V was pared by 5 bases and J by 3 bases, with 3 bases of the junction left unmatched. The CDR3 length is 13 residues. The germline V gene encodes CDR1 SGHRS and CDR2 YFSETQ.

The CDR3 DNA reads as TGTGCCAGCAGTTACCCTAGTCTCACAGATACGCAGTATTTT. It specifies CASSYPSLTDTQYF. The chain has TRBV6-2 or TRBV6-3 and TRBJ2-3, with unresolved D. The CDR3 has 14 residues. The V gene lost 2 bases and the J gene lost 2 bases, with 8 bases spanning the gap. In germline, CDR1 is MNHEY, CDR2 SVGEGT.

Many counts were recorded for this clonotype. This chain uses TRBV6-1 with TRBJ1-4, with 9 bases aligning to TRBD1. Germline V gene lookup returns CDR1 MNHNS and CDR2 SASEGT. CDR3 length: 14 residues. V gave up 8 bases and J gave up 5 bases; unmatched junction bases: 6. The CDR3: CASRPTGGNEKLFF. CDR3 DNA sequence: TGTGCCAGCCGTCCCACAGGGGGCAATGAAAAACTGTTTTTT.